What follows is one T cell receptor beta chain and its context. This receptor's antigen is unknown. No quality values exist for individual bases; no much larger clone is one base distant. Enrolling through a virtual design, the prospective study's participants ranged in age from roughly 18 to 95 years and lived across around 25 United States geographic areas. Cohort assignment in the prospective study relied on participant-reported clinical history from a screening survey and a study questionnaire. ImmuneRACE Cohort 3 recovered participants were defined by two consecutive negative NP/OP PCR tests, healthcare professional clearance, or symptom resolution. Each participant in the prospective study had whole blood, serum and a nasopharyngeal or oropharyngeal swab collected by mobile phlebotomists. Over a 2-month period, participants in the prospective study had the option of providing additional blood draws and questionnaires. Before DNA extraction, blood samples from the prospective study were shipped at room temperature or frozen.

The immunoSEQ Assay, a bias-controlled multiplex PCR, was used to amplify TCRbeta CDR3 regions from genomic DNA. As for the original processing: The number of nucleated cells in each sample was estimated from the amplification of reference gene primers within the assay. To quantify the absolute abundance of each unique TCRbeta CDR3 rearrangement, sequence reads were collapsed and filtered. For each sample, productive Simpson clonality was calculated as the square root of Simpson's diversity index across productive rearrangements. TCRdb provides this immuneACCESS table in a form limited to in-frame rearrangements. Some clones are lacking; in checked studies, under half of them reflect an unresolved V gene, and why the rest are absent is not known. V and J calls and clone size are copied from that table; D and trimming were computed from the DNA. This sample is represented by over 120,000 clones; about 80% of them were singletons. About 9.2% of the sample lies in the top ten.

This entry comes from a study of blood T cell repertoires in COVID-19 (dated by TCRdb to 2020 to 2022). Regarding the complete study: The collaborator samples originated in the United States, Italy and Spain and spanned the acute and convalescent phases of COVID-19. The prospective study material was composed of cDNA or gDNA derived from T cells, B-cell-depleted T cells, or PBMCs. Subjects who had been exposed to COVID-19, were actively infected with it, or had recovered from it provided the deeply sampled blood TCRbeta repertoires that made up the dataset. The repertoires were released in a freely available public database intended as a resource for research on the immune response to SARS-CoV-2. Samples were obtained from the ongoing ImmuneRACE study (first 160 participants) and from over 1,000 subjects provided by 6 global collaborators. Nearly every sample came with metadata listing a de-identified subject ID, COVID-19 status, age in years and sex. Where available, HLA class I and class II types were obtained from metadata supplied by the sample provider rather than from assay-based typing.

Its CDR3 holds 13 amino acids, cysteine through phenylalanine. Of the read, only the CDR3 DNA is kept; its 39 bases are in frame from base 1. The germline V end is reduced by 8 bases and the J end by 4 bases; junction bases left unmatched: 5. Overall study outcomes, separate from this receptor: The amount of clinical and demographic metadata varied by source and participant and was provided uncurated.

The V and J segments used are TRBV12-3 or TRBV12-4 and TRBJ1-2, and 9 bases in between align with TRBD1. This TCR was sampled from a man aged 50 or older who had recovered from COVID-19. Sequenced sample: PBMCs or T cells enriched from blood (not recorded which). The DNA sequence is as follows: TGTGCCAGCGGGGCGGGACAGGGCTATGGCTACACCTTC. Its product reads: CASGAGQGYGYTF.